This TCR beta chain was captured in a study of siplizumab effects on memory and regulatory T cells. In the case of this clone: Antigen: not known.

Measured with immunoSEQ multiplex PCR; TCRdb has only the in-frame clones, and not every one. The repertoire holds approximately 40,000 clones, with 89% as singletons. Broader study findings: Naive versus memory phenotype went unassigned for roughly 75-96% of proliferating CD4+ or CD8+ clones. The authors mapped only a minor fraction of alloreactive clones to unstimulated subsets. Naive T cell populations appeared to exhibit greater diversity than memory cells and appeared to be major alloresponse contributors.

Germline V gives CDR1 MNHEY, CDR2 SVGAGI. This CDR3 has 13 amino acids. The V gene lost 8 bases and the J gene lost 1 base, with 11 bases spanning the gap. Unstimulated naive, memory, effector memory and TEMRA subsets from a few donor pairs underwent sequencing. The clonotype comes from a human donor in good health. V and J are TRBV6-5 and TRBJ1-1; D uncertain. Sequencing used naive CD4+ T cells sorted from blood. CDR3: CASGRVGNTEAFF. DNA for the CDR3: TGTGCCAGCGGGAGGGTAGGGAACACTGAAGCTTTCTTT.